Below, 24 T cell receptor beta chains from the same sample are listed, as sequenced in a study of blood T cell repertoires in COVID-19. TCRdb keeps only in-frame clones here, not all; method: immunoSEQ multiplex PCR. The table has about 210,000 clones, approximately 85% seen once. The sequenced material came from peripheral blood. The receptors were gathered from a middle-aged man with COVID-19, enrolled during active disease.

The genes are TRBV7-9 and TRBJ2-7; the match to TRBD2 covers 10 bases. After removal of 4 bases from V and 1 base from J, the junction contained 7 bases not matched to a gene. The CDR3 length is 16 residues. Germline V CDR1 and CDR2: SEHNR, FQNEAQ (reference sequence). CDR3: CASSSSGGHISYEQYF. CDR3 in DNA: TGTGCCAGCAGCTCTAGCGGGGGCCATATTTCCTACGAGCAGTACTTC.

This clone was seen only a few times. The chain recombines TRBV18 with TRBJ2-4; D is perhaps TRBD1 (6 bases). Trimming shortened V by 3 bases and J by 2 bases, and 8 bases separated the two germline ends. The germline gives CDR1 KGHSH, CDR2 LQKENI. The CDR3 is 14 residues long. CDR3: CASSPQGSKNIQYF. In nucleotides, the CDR3 is TGTGCCAGCTCACCCCAGGGGTCCAAAAACATTCAGTACTTC. Using reference TRBV18 and TRBJ2-4 for the parts outside the CDR3, the full variable domain is NAGVMQNPRHLVRRRGQEARLRCSPMKGHSHVYWYRQLPEEGLKFMVYLQKENIIDESGMPKERFSAEFPKEGPSILRIQQVVRGDSAAYFCASSPQGSKNIQYFGAGTRLSVL.

This chain joins TRBV4-1 and TRBJ2-7, with 7 bases identical to TRBD1. Trimming cost V 2 bases and J 3 bases; bases outside gene matches: 7. The CDR3 length is 15 residues. The V gene's germline CDR1 is MGHRA and CDR2 YSYEKL. CDR3 region: CASSQTGQTFYEQYF. DNA for the CDR3: TGCGCCAGCAGCCAAACGGGACAGACCTTCTACGAGCAGTACTTC.

The chain employs TRBV3-1 (or the pseudogene TRBV3-2) and TRBJ2-5; 8 positions agree with TRBD2. This CDR3 is built from 16 residues. Per the germline V gene, CDR1 is LGHDT and CDR2 is YNNKEL (reference sequence). V dropped 2 bases and J dropped 7; count of bases not matched to a gene: 12. In nucleotides, the CDR3 is TGTGCCAGCAGCCAACAGAGGCTAGCGGGTTCGGGGACCCAGTACTTC. It specifies CASSQQRLAGSGTQYF.

The chain has TRBV15 and TRBJ1-1; TRBD1 matches 7 bases. V lost 3 bases, J lost 6 bases, and 16 bases stayed unmatched. Germline CDR1 reads LNHNV; CDR2 reads YYDKDF (reference sequence). The CDR3 runs to 17 residues. CDR3 in amino acids: CATSSPRGTGQRAEAFF. The DNA for the CDR3 is TGTGCCACCAGCAGTCCCCGGGGGACGGGACAGAGAGCTGAAGCTTTCTTT.

The chain has TRBV3-1 (or the pseudogene TRBV3-2) and TRBJ1-1; D uncertain. This CDR3 has 12 amino acids. V lost 3 bases to trimming and J lost 3 bases, with 5 bases between them. Germline loops: CDR1 LGHDT, CDR2 YNNKEL (reference sequence). CDR3 sequence (DNA): TGTGCCAGCAGCCAGGCGGACACTGAAGCTTTCTTT. This codes for CASSQADTEAFF.

The chain employs TRBV11-2 and TRBJ2-2, with D unresolved. Trimming stripped 0 bases from V and 4 bases from J, with 9 bases between. The CDR3 is 15 amino acids. Germline V gene sequence: CDR1 SGHAT, CDR2 FQNNGV. The CDR3 nucleotides read TGTGCCAGCAGCTTAGATCACGCAGGCACCGGGGAGCTGTTTTTT. Amino acid sequence: CASSLDHAGTGELFF.

A single count supports this clone. J is TRBJ2-5 and V is TRBV28, with 13 bases lining up with TRBD2. Germline-derived CDR1 and CDR2 are MDHEN and SYDVKM. With V trimmed by 11 bases and J by 2 bases, 2 bases remained unmatched. The CDR3 is 13 amino acids. The CDR3 DNA sequence: TGTGCCGCGACTAGCGGGGGGCAAGAGACCCAGTACTTC. Translated: CAATSGGQETQYF. Using reference TRBV28 and TRBJ2-5 for the parts outside the CDR3, the full variable domain is DVKVTQSSRYLVKRTGEKVFLECVQDMDHENMFWYRQDPGLGLRLIYFSYDVKMKEKGDIPEGYSVSREKKERFSLILESASTNQTSMYLCAATSGGQETQYFGPGTRLLVL.

The chain carries TRBV6-5 and TRBJ1-1, with 8 bases fitting TRBD1. Per germline, CDR1 MNHEY and CDR2 SVGAGI. V shed 10 bases, J shed 0 bases, and the junction held 7 bases outside the gene matches. The CDR3 totals 14 residues. The CDR3, as DNA: TGTGCCACCGCAGGGGGCGACCTGAACACTGAAGCTTTCTTT. This encodes CATAGGDLNTEAFF.

The CDR3 sequence: CASSRQGDTEAFF. CDR3 DNA: TGTGCCAGCAGCCGACAGGGGGACACTGAAGCTTTCTTT. V usage is TRBV6-5 and J usage is TRBJ1-1; 9 bases fit TRBD1. V shed 6 bases and J 3 bases; nucleotides not matched to a gene: 2. The CDR3 has 13 amino acids. Germline V gene data show CDR1 as MNHEY and CDR2 as SVGAGI.

This clone was found a few times. This chain connects TRBV10-1 to TRBJ2-7; 7 bases fit TRBD1. V gave up 4 bases and J gave up 4 bases; unmatched junction bases: 10. Germline V gene lookup returns CDR1 WNHNN and CDR2 SYGVQD (reference sequence). The CDR3 consists of 15 residues. The chain's CDR3 is CASSAQTGWAYEQYF. The CDR3 DNA sequence: TGCGCCAGCAGTGCCCAGACAGGGTGGGCTTACGAGCAGTACTTC.

J is TRBJ1-6 and V is TRBV28; D may be TRBD1 (6 bases). Germline V gene sequence: CDR1 MDHEN, CDR2 SYDVKM. The V gene lost 6 bases and the J gene lost 9 bases, with 15 bases spanning the gap. The CDR3 covers 14 residues. As DNA, the CDR3 is TGTGCCAGCAGCCTACAGGGTGGTATTTCACCCCTCCACTTT. Its protein product is CASSLQGGISPLHF.

V is TRBV7-2 and J is TRBJ1-5, with D unclear. The CDR3 consists of 12 residues. Trimming left V 5 bases short and J 3 bases short, with 5 bases between. Germline loops: CDR1 SGHTA, CDR2 FQGNSA. CDR3 sequence reads: CASSHYNQPQHF. CDR3 bases: TGTGCCAGCAGCCACTACAATCAGCCCCAGCATTTT.

The chain is built from TRBV6-5 and TRBJ2-7, with 7 bases lining up with TRBD2. The CDR3 is 13 amino acids. Per germline, CDR1 MNHEY and CDR2 SVGAGI. Germline trimming cut 6 bases from V and 4 bases from J; bases unmatched to any gene: 6. CDR3 protein: CASSYTGGYEQYF. The CDR3 DNA follows: TGTGCCAGCAGCTACACCGGGGGGTACGAGCAGTACTTC.

The chain joins TRBV12-3 or TRBV12-4 to TRBJ2-1, with TRBD2 matching over 7 bases. Trimming removed 3 bases from V and 5 bases from J; junction bases left unmatched: 1. The CDR3 runs to 13 residues. Here the CDR3 DNA reads TGTGCCAGCAGTTTGGGAGGGGACAATGAGCAGTTCTTC. It encodes CASSLGGDNEQFF.

The rearrangement links TRBV9 to TRBJ2-1, with TRBD2 matching over 11 bases. Losses at the gene ends were 2 bases for V and 11 bases for J; bases not matched to a gene: 6. In germline, CDR1 is SGDLS, CDR2 YYNGEE. The CDR3 totals 14 residues. CDR3 sequence reads: CASSVSGGDLKQFF. The CDR3 nucleotides read TGTGCCAGCAGCGTTAGCGGGGGGGACCTTAAGCAGTTCTTC.

J is TRBJ2-7 and V is TRBV6-2 or TRBV6-3, with D maybe TRBD1 (6 bases). Germline loops: CDR1 MNHEY, CDR2 SVGEGT. The CDR3 has 16 amino acids. V was pared by 2 bases and J by 3 bases, with 17 bases between. This CDR3 reads CASSYNLGATVYEQYF. The DNA of the CDR3 is TGTGCCAGCAGTTACAACCTGGGGGCGACGGTCTACGAGCAGTACTTC.

As to this clone: Other DNA sequences within the sample encode an identical CDR3. The V call is TRBV11-2, the J call TRBJ1-1, with TRBD1 as a possible D gene (5 bases). V was clipped by 1 base and J by 1 base, with 7 bases between them. The CDR3 sequence is 14 residues long. Per germline, CDR1 SGHAT and CDR2 FQNNGV. This CDR3 is CASSLGGQNTEAFF. CDR3 coding DNA: TGTGCCAGCAGCTTAGGCGGACAGAACACTGAAGCTTTCTTT.

The CDR3 nucleotides read TGCGCCAGCAGCTTGGAGAATGGGGCCAGCACTGAAGCTTTCTTT. Translated, it gives CASSLENGASTEAFF. This sequence joins TRBV5-1 and TRBJ1-1, with D perhaps matching TRBD1 (5 bases). With 0 bases removed from V and 4 bases from J, the gap between germline ends came to 13 bases. CDR1 and CDR2 from the germline V gene are SGHRS and YFSETQ. The length of the CDR3 is 15 residues.

V gene TRBV4-1 combines with J gene TRBJ1-1; 10 bases agree with TRBD1. The CDR3 is 16 amino acids. V lost 4 bases, J lost 4 bases, and 9 bases stayed unmatched. Germline values: CDR1 MGHRA, CDR2 YSYEKL. CDR3 sequence (DNA): TGCGCCAGCAGCCCGACGGGCGGGACAGGGGTCACTGAAGCTTTCTTT. Protein: CASSPTGGTGVTEAFF.

This chain links TRBV5-4 with TRBJ1-4, with TRBD1 as a possible D gene (5 bases). V lost 3 bases to trimming and J lost 8 bases, with 17 bases between them. This CDR3 has 15 amino acids. CDR1 SGHNT and CDR2 YYREEE come from the germline V gene (reference sequence). The CDR3: CASSSPEDGGEKLFF. The DNA for the CDR3 is TGTGCCAGCAGCTCGCCGGAGGACGGGGGGGAAAAACTGTTTTTT.

The chain has TRBV23-1 and TRBJ2-5, with 8 bases aligning to TRBD1. TRBV23-1 qualifies as an ORF whose function is uncertain. The CDR3 has 17 amino acids. Unmatched junction bases numbered 13, after V lost 2 bases and J lost 5 bases. The CDR3 reads CASSQLRTGNDEETQYF. DNA for the CDR3: TGCGCCAGCAGTCAACTTAGGACAGGGAATGATGAGGAGACCCAGTACTTC.

The J gene is TRBJ2-1, the V gene TRBV20-1, with 11 bases that match TRBD2. This CDR3 has 20 residues. The ends lost 3 bases at V and 7 bases at J; junction bases unmatched: 23. CDR1 is DFQATT and CDR2 is SNEGSKA in the germline V gene (reference sequence). The CDR3 DNA is TGCAGTGCTAGTAGCGGGGGGGCCAGGGGCCAGACAAGTCTGCCGAATGAGCAGTTCTTC. It specifies CSASSGGARGQTSLPNEQFF.

The chain joins TRBV6-5 to TRBJ2-7; 10 bases agree with TRBD1. Germline CDR1 and CDR2: MNHEY and SVGAGI. Trimming took 0 bases from V and 5 from J; bases not matched to a gene: 4. This CDR3 comprises 15 residues. CDR3 bases: TGTGCCAGCAGTTACTCGTGGGACAGGGGAAACGAGCAGTACTTC. Protein sequence: CASSYSWDRGNEQYF.